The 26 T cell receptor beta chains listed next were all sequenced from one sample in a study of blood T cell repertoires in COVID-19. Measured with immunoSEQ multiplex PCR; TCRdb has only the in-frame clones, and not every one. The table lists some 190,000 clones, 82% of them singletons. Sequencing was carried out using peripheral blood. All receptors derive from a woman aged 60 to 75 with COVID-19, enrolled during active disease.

CDR3 DNA: TGTGCCAGTAGTCCCTATCGGGTGGGAGGGGGCAATGAGCAGTTCTTC. Its translation is CASSPYRVGGGNEQFF. This chain links TRBV19 with TRBJ2-1; the D gene is possibly TRBD2 (7 bases). Germline loops: CDR1 LNHDA, CDR2 SQIVND (reference sequence). Trimming left V 5 bases short and J 6 bases short, with 20 bases between. The CDR3 has 16 residues.

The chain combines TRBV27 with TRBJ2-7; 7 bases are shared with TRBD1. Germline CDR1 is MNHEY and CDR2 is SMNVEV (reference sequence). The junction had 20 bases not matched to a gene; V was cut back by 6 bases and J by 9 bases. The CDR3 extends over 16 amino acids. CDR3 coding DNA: TGTGCCAGCAGGATGGGATTGGACAGGACTGTCGGGGCGCAGTACTTC. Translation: CASRMGLDRTVGAQYF.

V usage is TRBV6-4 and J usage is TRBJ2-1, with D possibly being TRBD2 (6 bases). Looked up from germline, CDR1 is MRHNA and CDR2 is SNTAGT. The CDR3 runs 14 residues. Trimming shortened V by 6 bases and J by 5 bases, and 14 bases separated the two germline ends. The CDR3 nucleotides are TGTGCCAGCAGCGCGGACTACCTAAACAATGAGCAGTTCTTC. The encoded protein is CASSADYLNNEQFF.

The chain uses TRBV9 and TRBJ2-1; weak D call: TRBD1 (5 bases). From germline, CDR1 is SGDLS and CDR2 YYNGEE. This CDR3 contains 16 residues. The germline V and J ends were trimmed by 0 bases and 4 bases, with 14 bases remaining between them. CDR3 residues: CASSVGSQGIYNEQFF. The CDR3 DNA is TGTGCCAGCAGCGTAGGCTCCCAGGGCATATACAATGAGCAGTTCTTC.

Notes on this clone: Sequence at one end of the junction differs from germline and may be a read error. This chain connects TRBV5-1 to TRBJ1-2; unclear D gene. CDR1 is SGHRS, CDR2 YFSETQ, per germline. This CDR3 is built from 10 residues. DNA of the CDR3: TGCGCCAGCAGCTTCGGCGGTGAAATTTTC. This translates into CASSFGGEIF.

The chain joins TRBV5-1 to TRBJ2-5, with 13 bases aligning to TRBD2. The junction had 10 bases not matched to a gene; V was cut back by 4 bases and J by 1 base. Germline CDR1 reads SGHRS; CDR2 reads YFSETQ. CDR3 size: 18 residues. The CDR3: CASSATPGTSGTQETQYF. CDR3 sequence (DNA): TGCGCCAGCAGCGCTACCCCAGGGACTAGCGGGACCCAAGAGACCCAGTACTTC.

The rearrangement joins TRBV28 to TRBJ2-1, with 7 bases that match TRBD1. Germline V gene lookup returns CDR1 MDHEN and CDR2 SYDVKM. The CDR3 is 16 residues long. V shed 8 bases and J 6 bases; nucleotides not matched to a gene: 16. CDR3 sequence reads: CASGRRQGRGSNEQFF. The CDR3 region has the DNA TGTGCCAGCGGCCGTCGACAGGGACGGGGATCCAATGAGCAGTTCTTC.

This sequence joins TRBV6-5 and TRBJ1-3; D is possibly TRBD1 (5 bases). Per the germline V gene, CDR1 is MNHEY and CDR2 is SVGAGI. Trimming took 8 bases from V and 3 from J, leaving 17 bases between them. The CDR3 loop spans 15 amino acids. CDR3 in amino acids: CASLGLGEGGNTIYF. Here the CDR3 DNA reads TGTGCCAGCCTCGGACTGGGGGAGGGTGGAAACACCATATATTTT.

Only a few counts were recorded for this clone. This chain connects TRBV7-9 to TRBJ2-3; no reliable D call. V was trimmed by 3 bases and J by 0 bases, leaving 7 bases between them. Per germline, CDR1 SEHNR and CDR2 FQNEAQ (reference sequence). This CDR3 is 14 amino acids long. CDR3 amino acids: CASSFSISTDTQYF. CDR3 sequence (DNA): TGTGCCAGCAGCTTTAGCATTAGCACAGATACGCAGTATTTT.

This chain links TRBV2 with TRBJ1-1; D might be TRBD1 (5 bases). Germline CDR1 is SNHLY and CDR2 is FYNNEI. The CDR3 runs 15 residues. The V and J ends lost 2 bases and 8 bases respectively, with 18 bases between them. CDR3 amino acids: CASSERSGWGSEAFF. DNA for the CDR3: TGTGCCAGCAGTGAAAGGTCAGGGTGGGGCTCGGAAGCTTTCTTT.

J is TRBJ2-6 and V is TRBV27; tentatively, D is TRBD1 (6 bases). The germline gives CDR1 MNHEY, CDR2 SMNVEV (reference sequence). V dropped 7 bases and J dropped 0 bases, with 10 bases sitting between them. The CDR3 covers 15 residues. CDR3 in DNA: TGTGCCAGCAAAACAGGGCTCTCTGGGGCCAACGTCCTGACTTTC. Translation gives CASKTGLSGANVLTF.

The CDR3 region is CASSLTYGDTQYF. CDR3 DNA sequence: TGTGCCAGCAGCTTAACGTATGGCGATACGCAGTATTTT. This rearrangement joins TRBV7-3 to TRBJ2-3; D not certain. The germline CDR1 and CDR2 sequences are SGHTA and FQGTGA. The CDR3 contains 13 residues. V dropped 0 bases and J dropped 6 bases, with 7 bases sitting between them.

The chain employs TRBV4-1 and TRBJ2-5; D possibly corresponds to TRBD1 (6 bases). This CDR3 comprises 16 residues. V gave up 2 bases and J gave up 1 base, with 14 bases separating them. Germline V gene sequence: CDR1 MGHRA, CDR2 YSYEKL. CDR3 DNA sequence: TGCGCCAGCAGCCAACTGGGGGCAGCAGTCCAAGAGACCCAGTACTTC. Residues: CASSQLGAAVQETQYF.

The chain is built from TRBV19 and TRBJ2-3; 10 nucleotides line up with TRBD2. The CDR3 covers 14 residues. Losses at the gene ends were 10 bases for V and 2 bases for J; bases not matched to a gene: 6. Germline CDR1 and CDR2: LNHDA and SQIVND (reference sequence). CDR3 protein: CATKLAGPTDTQYF. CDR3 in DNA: TGTGCCACCAAACTAGCGGGACCCACAGATACGCAGTATTTT.

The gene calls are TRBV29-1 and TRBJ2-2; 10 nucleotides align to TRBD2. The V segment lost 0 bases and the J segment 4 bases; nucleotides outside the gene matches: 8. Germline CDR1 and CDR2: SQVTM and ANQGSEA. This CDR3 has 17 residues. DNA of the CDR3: TGCAGCGTTGAAGACGGGCTAGCGGGAGTTGGCACCGGGGAGCTGTTTTTT. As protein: CSVEDGLAGVGTGELFF.

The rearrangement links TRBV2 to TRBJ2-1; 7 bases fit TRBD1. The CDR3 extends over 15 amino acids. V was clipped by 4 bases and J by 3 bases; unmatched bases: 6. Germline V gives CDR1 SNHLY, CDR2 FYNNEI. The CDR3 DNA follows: TGTGCCAGCAGTGCCCGCCGGGACAGCTACAATGAGCAGTTCTTC. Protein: CASSARRDSYNEQFF.

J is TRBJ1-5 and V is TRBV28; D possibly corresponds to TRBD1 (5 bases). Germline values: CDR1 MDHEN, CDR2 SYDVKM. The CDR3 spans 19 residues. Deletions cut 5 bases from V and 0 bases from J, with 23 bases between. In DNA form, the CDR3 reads TGTGCCAGCAGTCCTTATGGCCCAGGGCAGGGTGGTAGCAATCAGCCCCAGCATTTT. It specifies CASSPYGPGQGGSNQPQHF.

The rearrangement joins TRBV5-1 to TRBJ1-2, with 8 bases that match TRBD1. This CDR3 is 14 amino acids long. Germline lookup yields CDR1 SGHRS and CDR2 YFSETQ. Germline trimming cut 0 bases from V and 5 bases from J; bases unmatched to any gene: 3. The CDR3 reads CASSLATGGYGYTF. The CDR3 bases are TGCGCCAGCAGCTTGGCCACAGGGGGATATGGCTACACCTTC.

The CDR3 bases are TGTGCCAGCAGCTTAGGGGGCACTGGAAACACCATATATTTT. Residues: CASSLGGTGNTIYF. The chain combines TRBV7-2 with TRBJ1-3; maybe TRBD1 (5 bases). The CDR3 totals 14 residues. Trimming cost V 1 base and J 2 bases, with 6 bases left between them. Germline CDR1 and CDR2: SGHTA and FQGNSA.

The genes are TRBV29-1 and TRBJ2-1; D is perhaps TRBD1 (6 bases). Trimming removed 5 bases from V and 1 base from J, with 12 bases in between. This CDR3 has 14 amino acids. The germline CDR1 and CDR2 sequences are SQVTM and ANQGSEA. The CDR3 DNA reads TGCAGCGTTAGACAGGTTCAGTCCTACAATGAGCAGTTCTTC. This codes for CSVRQVQSYNEQFF.

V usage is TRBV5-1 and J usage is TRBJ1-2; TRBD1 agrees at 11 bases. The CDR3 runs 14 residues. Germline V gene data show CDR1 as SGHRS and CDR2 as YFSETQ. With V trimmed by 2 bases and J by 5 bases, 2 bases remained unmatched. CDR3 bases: TGCGCCAGCAGCTTCGGGACAGGGGGATATGGCTACACCTTC. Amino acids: CASSFGTGGYGYTF.

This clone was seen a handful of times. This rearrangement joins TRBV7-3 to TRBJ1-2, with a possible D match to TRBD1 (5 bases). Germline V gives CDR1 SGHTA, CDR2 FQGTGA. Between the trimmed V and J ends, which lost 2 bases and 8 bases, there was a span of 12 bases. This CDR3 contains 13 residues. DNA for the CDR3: TGTGCCAGCAGCTTACAGGGAGGATGGGGCTACACCTTC. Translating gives CASSLQGGWGYTF.

The CDR3 loop is CATSRDGSLGNEKLFF. As DNA, the CDR3 is TGTGCCACCAGCAGAGATGGGAGTCTGGGTAATGAAAAACTGTTTTTT. The chain is built from TRBV15 and TRBJ1-4; no firm D call. There are 16 residues in the CDR3. The germline CDR1 and CDR2 sequences are LNHNV and YYDKDF (reference sequence). V lost 0 bases and J lost 4, with 12 bases in between.

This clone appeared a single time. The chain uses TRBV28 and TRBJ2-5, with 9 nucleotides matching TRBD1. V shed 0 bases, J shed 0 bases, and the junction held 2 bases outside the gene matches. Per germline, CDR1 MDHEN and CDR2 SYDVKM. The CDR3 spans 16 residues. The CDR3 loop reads CASSLWGTGNQETQYF. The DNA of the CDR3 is TGTGCCAGCAGTTTATGGGGGACAGGGAACCAAGAGACCCAGTACTTC.

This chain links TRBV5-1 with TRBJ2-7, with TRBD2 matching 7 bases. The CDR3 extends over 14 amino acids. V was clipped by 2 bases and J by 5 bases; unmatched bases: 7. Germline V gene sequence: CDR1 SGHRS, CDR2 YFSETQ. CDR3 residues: CASSLRLAGNEQYF. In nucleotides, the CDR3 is TGCGCCAGCAGCTTACGATTAGCGGGTAACGAGCAGTACTTC.

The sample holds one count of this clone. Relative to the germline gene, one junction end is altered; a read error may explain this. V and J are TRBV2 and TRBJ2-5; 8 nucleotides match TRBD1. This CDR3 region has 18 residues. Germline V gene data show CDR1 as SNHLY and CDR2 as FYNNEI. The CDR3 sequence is CASSDLQWDRSYQEAQYF. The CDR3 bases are TGTGCCAGCAGTGACCTCCAGTGGGACAGGTCGTACCAAGAGGCCCAGTACTTC.